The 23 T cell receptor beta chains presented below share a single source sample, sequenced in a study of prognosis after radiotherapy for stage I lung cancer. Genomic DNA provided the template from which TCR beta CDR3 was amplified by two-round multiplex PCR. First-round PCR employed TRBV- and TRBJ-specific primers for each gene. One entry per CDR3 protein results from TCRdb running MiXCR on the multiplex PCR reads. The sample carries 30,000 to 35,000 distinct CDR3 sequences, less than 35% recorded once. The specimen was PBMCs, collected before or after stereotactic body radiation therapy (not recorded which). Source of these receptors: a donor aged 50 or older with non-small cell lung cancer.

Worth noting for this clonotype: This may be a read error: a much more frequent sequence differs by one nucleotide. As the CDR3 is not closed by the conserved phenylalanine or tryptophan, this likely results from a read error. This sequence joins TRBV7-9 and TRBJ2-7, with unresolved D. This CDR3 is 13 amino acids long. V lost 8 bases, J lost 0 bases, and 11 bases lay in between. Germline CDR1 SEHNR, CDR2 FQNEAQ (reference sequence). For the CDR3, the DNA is TGTGCCAGCTCCCCCTATTCCTCCTACGAGCAGTACTCC. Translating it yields CASSPYSSYEQYS.

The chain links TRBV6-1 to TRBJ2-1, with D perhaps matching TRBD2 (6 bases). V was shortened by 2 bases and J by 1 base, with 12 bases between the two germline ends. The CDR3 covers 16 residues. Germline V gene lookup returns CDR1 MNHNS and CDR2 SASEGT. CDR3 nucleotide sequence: TGTGCCAGCAGTGAAACGATCGGGAGTTCCTACAATGAGCAGTTCTTC. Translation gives CASSETIGSSYNEQFF.

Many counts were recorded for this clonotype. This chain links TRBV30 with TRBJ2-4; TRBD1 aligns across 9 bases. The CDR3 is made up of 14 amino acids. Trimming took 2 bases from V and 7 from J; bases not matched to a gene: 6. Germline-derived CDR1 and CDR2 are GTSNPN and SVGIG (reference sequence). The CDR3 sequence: CAWSTSDRGNIQYF. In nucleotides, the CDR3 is TGTGCCTGGAGTACGTCGGACAGGGGCAACATTCAGTACTTC.

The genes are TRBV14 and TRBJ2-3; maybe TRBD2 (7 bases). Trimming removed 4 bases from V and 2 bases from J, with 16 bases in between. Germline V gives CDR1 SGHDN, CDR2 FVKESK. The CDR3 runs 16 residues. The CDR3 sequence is CASSLRGAGATDTQYF. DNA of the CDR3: TGTGCCAGCAGCCTAAGAGGGGCGGGGGCCACAGATACGCAGTATTTT.

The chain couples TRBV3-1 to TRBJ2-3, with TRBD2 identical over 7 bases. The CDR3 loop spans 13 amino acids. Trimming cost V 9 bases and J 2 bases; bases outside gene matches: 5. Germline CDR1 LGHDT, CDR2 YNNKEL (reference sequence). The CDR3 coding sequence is TGTGCCAGTCTAGCGGCCCTCACAGATACGCAGTATTTT. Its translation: CASLAALTDTQYF.

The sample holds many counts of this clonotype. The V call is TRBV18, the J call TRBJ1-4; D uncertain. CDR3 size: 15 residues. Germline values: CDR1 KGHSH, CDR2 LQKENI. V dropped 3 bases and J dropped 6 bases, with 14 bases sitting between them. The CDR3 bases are TGTGCCAGCTCACCCAACCAGCCGCCGGATGAAAAACTGTTTTTT. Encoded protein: CASSPNQPPDEKLFF.

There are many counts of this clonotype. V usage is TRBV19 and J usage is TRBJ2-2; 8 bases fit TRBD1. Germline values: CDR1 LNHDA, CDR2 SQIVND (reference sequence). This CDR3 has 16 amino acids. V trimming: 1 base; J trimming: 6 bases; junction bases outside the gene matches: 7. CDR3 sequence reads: CASSIGGTGIAGELFF. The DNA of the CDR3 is TGTGCCAGTAGTATAGGAGGGACAGGCATCGCCGGGGAGCTGTTTTTT.

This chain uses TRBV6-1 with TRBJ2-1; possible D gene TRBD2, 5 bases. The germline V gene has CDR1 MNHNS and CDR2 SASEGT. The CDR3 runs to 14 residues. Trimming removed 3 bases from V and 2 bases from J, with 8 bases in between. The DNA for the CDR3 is TGTGCCAGCAGTGATCGGGGTCCCTACAATGAGCAGTTCTTC. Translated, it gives CASSDRGPYNEQFF.

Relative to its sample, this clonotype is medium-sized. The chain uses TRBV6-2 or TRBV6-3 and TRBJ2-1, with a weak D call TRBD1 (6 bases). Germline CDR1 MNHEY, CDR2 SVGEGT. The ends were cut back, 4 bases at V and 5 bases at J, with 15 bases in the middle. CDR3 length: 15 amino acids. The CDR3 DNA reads TGTGCCAGCAGTTTGCAGGGGTCTAGGAACAATGAGCAGTTCTTC. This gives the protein CASSLQGSRNNEQFF.

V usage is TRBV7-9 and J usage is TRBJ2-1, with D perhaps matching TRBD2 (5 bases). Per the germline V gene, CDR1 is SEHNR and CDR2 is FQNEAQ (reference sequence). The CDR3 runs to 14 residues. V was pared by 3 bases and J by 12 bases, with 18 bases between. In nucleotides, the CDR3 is TGTGCCAGCAGCTTTAGCGTTACTAGGTTATGGCAGTTCTTC. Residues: CASSFSVTRLWQFF.

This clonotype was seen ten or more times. The CDR3 loop is CASSLGWFDATNEKLFF. CDR3 coding DNA: TGTGCCAGCAGCTTAGGATGGTTCGACGCAACTAATGAAAAACTGTTTTTT. The gene calls are TRBV5-6 and TRBJ1-4; no firm D call. The V and J ends lost 2 bases and 0 bases respectively, with 14 bases between them. Germline CDR1 is SGHDT and CDR2 is YYEEEE. This CDR3 region has 17 residues.

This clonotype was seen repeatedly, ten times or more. CDR3 region: CASMAGTGETYNEQFF. CDR3 in DNA: TGTGCCAGCATGGCCGGGACAGGGGAAACTTACAATGAGCAGTTCTTC. The V and J genes are TRBV2 and TRBJ2-1, with 10 bases fitting TRBD1. Looked up from germline, CDR1 is SNHLY and CDR2 is FYNNEI. Losses at the gene ends were 7 bases for V and 4 bases for J; bases not matched to a gene: 10. This CDR3 contains 16 residues.

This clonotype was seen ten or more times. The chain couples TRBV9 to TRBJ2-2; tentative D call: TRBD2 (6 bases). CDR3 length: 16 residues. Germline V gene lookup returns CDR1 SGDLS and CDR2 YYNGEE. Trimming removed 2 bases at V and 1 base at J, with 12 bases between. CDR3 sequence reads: CASSVHGSENTGELFF. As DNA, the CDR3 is TGTGCCAGCAGCGTCCACGGGAGTGAGAACACCGGGGAGCTGTTTTTT.

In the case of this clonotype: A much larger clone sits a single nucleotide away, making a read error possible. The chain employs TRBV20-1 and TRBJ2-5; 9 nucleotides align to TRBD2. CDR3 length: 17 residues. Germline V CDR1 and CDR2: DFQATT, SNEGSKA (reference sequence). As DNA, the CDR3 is TGCAGTGCTAGAGATATCGGAAGCGGGGGGTACCAAGATACCCAGTACTTC. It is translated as CSARDIGSGGYQDTQYF.

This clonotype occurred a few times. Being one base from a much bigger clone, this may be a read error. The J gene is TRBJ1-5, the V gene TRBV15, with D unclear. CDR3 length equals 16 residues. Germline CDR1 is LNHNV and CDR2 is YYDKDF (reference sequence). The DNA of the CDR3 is TGTGCCACCATCAGAGCCCCAGTAGGTAGCAATCAGCCCCAGCATTTT. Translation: CATIRAPVGSNQPQHF.

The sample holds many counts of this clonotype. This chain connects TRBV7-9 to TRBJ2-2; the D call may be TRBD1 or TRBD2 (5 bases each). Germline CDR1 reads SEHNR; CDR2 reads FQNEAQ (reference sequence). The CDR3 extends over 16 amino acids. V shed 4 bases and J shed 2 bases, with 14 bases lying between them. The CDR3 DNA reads TGTGCCAGCAGCTCTCGGGGTAGGGGTAACACCGGGGAGCTGTTTTTT. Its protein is CASSSRGRGNTGELFF. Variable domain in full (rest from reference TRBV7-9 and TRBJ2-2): DTGVSQNPRHKITKRGQNVTFRCDPISEHNRLYWYRQTLGQGPEFLTYFQNEAQLEKSRLLSDRFSAERPKGSFSTLEIQRTEQGDSAMYLCASSSRGRGNTGELFFGEGSRLTVL.

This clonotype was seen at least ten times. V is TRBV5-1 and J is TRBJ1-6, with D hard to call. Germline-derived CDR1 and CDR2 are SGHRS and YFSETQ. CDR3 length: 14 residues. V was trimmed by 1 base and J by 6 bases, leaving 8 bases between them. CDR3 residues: CASSLTAINSPLHF. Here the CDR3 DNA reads TGCGCCAGCAGCTTGACAGCAATTAATTCACCCCTCCACTTT.

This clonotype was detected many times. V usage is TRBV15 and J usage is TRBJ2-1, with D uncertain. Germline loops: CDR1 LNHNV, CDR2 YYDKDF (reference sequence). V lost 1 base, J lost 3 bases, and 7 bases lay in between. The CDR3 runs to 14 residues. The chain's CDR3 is CATSRVGNYNEQFF. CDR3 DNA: TGTGCCACCAGCAGAGTTGGGAACTACAATGAGCAGTTCTTC.

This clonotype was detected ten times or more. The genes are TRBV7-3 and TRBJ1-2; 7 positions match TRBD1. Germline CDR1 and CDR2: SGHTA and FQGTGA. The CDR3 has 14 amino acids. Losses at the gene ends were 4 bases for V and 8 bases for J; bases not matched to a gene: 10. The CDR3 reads CASSSSGGGGGYTF. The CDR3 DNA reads TGTGCCAGCAGCTCATCAGGGGGTGGGGGCGGCTACACCTTC.

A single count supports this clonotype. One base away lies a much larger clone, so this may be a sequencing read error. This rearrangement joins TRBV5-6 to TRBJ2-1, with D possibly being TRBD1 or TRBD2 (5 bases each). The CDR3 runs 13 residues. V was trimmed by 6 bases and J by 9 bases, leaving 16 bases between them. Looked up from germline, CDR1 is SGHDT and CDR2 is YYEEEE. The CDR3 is CASIPTGTSEQFF. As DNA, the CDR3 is TGTGCCAGCATTCCTACCGGGACCAGTGAGCAGTTCTTC.

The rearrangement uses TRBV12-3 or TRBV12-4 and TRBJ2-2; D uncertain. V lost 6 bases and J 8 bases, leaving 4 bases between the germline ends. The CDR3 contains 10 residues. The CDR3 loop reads CASRGGELFF. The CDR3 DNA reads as TGTGCCAGCAGGGGGGGGGAGCTGTTTTTT.

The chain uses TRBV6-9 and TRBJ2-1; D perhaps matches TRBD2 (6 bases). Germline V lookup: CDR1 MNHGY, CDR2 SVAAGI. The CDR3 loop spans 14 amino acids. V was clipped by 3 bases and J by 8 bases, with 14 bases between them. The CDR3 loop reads CASSYGEGGDEQFF. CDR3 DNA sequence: TGTGCCAGCAGTTACGGAGAGGGAGGTGATGAGCAGTTCTTC.

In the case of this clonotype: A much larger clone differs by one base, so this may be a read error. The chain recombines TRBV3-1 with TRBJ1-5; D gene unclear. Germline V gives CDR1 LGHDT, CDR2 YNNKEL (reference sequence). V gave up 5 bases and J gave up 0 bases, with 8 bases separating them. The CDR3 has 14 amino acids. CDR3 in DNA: TGTGCCAGCAGCTGTAGAAATAGCAATCAGCCCCAGCATTTT. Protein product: CASSCRNSNQPQHF.